This record concerns one T cell receptor (beta chain) sequence. The data belong to a study of T cell responses to AZD1222 COVID-19 vaccine. About the research overall: Pooled samples include second doses given at about 4 or 12 weeks.

Some clones are missing from TCRdb's copy, which holds only in-frame ones; the method was immunoSEQ multiplex PCR. Here the sample spans about 56,000 clones, 70% to 90% being singletons. V was clipped by 8 bases and J by 4 bases; unmatched bases: 9. The CDR3 is made up of 14 amino acids. The germline V gene has CDR1 ENHRY and CDR2 SYGVKD. Material: peripheral blood, obtained on day 0 of AZD1222 vaccination. This chain links TRBV10-3 with TRBJ1-1, with 8 nucleotides matching TRBD1. This receptor was taken from an adult in good health. The CDR3 reads CAIASATGGTEAFF. The CDR3 DNA reads as TGTGCCATCGCCTCCGCCACAGGGGGCACTGAAGCTTTCTTT.